Listed here are 28 T cell receptor beta chains from one sample, sequenced in a study of blood T cell repertoires in COVID-19. Some clones are missing from TCRdb's copy, which holds only in-frame ones; the method was immunoSEQ multiplex PCR. Among about 200,000 clones listed, 94% were seen once. The material sequenced was peripheral blood. The receptors stem from a man aged 30 to 39 with COVID-19, enrolled during active disease.

This clone was found a few times. The genes are TRBV28 and TRBJ1-1; D not certain. The CDR3 runs to 15 residues. The V end lost 6 bases, the J end lost 1 base, and 15 bases lay between the germline ends. Looked up from germline, CDR1 is MDHEN and CDR2 is SYDVKM. CDR3 DNA: TGTGCCAGCAGCCGGTTTACGGCGGGGAACACTGAAGCTTTCTTT. Translation gives CASSRFTAGNTEAFF.

V is TRBV2 and J is TRBJ1-5; 12 nucleotides line up with TRBD1. Germline lookup yields CDR1 SNHLY and CDR2 FYNNEI. CDR3 length equals 15 residues. The J segment lost 4 bases and the V segment lost 6 bases, leaving 4 bases of the junction unmatched. The chain's CDR3 is CASRPGQGANQPQHF. The CDR3 nucleotides read TGTGCCAGCAGGCCGGGACAGGGGGCAAATCAGCCCCAGCATTTT.

The rearrangement uses TRBV7-2 and TRBJ1-1; tentatively, D is TRBD1 (5 bases). This CDR3 region has 15 residues. The germline V and J ends were trimmed by 1 base and 5 bases, with 14 bases remaining between them. Germline CDR1 and CDR2: SGHTA and FQGNSA. The CDR3 nucleotides are TGTGCCAGCAGCTTAGACCGGGGGTCCGGGACTGAAGCTTTCTTT. Protein sequence: CASSLDRGSGTEAFF. Full variable domain (outside the CDR3, taken from reference TRBV7-2 and TRBJ1-1): GAGVSQSPSNKVTEKGKDVELRCDPISGHTALYWYRQSLGQGLEFLIYFQGNSAPDKSGLPSDRFSAERTGGSVSTLTIQRTQQEDSAVYLCASSLDRGSGTEAFFGQGTRLTVV.

CDR3 DNA: TGTGCCAGCAGTTACTTGGCCAGGGGAAGAGGCTACACCTTC. Amino acid sequence: CASSYLARGRGYTF. The rearrangement uses TRBV6-5 and TRBJ1-2; possible D gene TRBD1, 6 bases. The germline V and J ends were trimmed by 1 base and 8 bases, with 14 bases remaining between them. Germline CDR1 is MNHEY and CDR2 is SVGAGI. The CDR3 extends over 14 amino acids.

The chain is built from TRBV27 and TRBJ2-7; TRBD1 is a possible D gene (6 bases). Germline-derived CDR1 and CDR2 are MNHEY and SMNVEV (reference sequence). The CDR3 spans 13 residues. Trimming pared 6 bases from V and 6 bases from J, leaving 15 bases between. CDR3 region: CASSLGRGSEQYF. The CDR3, as DNA: TGTGCCAGCAGCCTCGGAAGGGGGTCCGAGCAGTACTTC.

The rearrangement links TRBV2 to TRBJ2-3; 8 nucleotides align to TRBD1. Trimming cost V 5 bases and J 5 bases; bases outside gene matches: 6. The CDR3 loop spans 14 amino acids. CDR1 is SNHLY, CDR2 FYNNEI, per germline. In DNA form, the CDR3 reads TGTGCCAGCAGTAGGACAGGGTTGGGAGATACGCAGTATTTT. Translated: CASSRTGLGDTQYF.

This chain uses TRBV23-1 with TRBJ1-1; D gene uncertain. TRBV23-1 is an ORF; its function is uncertain. The V end lost 11 bases, the J end lost 0 bases, and 10 bases lay between the germline ends. There are 12 residues in the CDR3. The CDR3 DNA reads as TGCGCCGCACCCCACATGAACACTGAAGCTTTCTTT. Translated: CAAPHMNTEAFF.

V usage is TRBV6-5 and J usage is TRBJ2-7; weak D call: TRBD1 (5 bases). This CDR3 spans 11 amino acids. The V end lost 7 bases, the J end lost 6 bases, and 10 bases lay between the germline ends. Germline V gene lookup returns CDR1 MNHEY and CDR2 SVGAGI. The CDR3 spells CASNIRVEQYF. In nucleotides, the CDR3 is TGTGCCAGCAACATCAGGGTCGAGCAGTACTTC.

The V call is TRBV11-2, the J call TRBJ1-3; no firm D call. CDR1 is SGHAT, CDR2 FQNNGV, per germline. This CDR3 has 12 residues. Deletions cut 4 bases from V and 4 bases from J, with 5 bases between. The CDR3 DNA follows: TGTGCCAGCAGCTCCGGGGGAAACACCATATATTTT. It encodes CASSSGGNTIYF. The complete variable domain, with remaining parts taken from reference TRBV11-2 and TRBJ1-3, reads EAGVAQSPRYKIIEKRQSVAFWCNPISGHATLYWYQQILGQGPKLLIQFQNNGVVDDSQLPKDRFSAERLKGVDSTLKIQPAKLEDSAVYLCASSSGGNTIYFGEGSWLTVV.

The chain employs TRBV28 and TRBJ2-5; TRBD2 matches 9 bases. The germline gives CDR1 MDHEN, CDR2 SYDVKM. This CDR3 region has 15 residues. The junction had 6 bases not matched to a gene; V was cut back by 2 bases and J by 5 bases. CDR3 amino acids: CASSLPSGERETQYF. CDR3 in DNA: TGTGCCAGCAGTTTACCTAGCGGGGAGAGGGAGACCCAGTACTTC.

The chain couples TRBV6-5 to TRBJ2-5; a possible D gene is TRBD1 (5 bases). The CDR3 has 13 amino acids. The germline CDR1 and CDR2 sequences are MNHEY and SVGAGI. The V end was cut by 2 bases, the J end by 5 bases, with 9 bases between. CDR3 sequence reads: CASSYVPGETQYF. CDR3 nucleotides: TGTGCCAGCAGTTACGTGCCAGGGGAGACCCAGTACTTC.

The chain combines TRBV6-5 with TRBJ2-7; D is possibly TRBD1 (5 bases). V was clipped by 5 bases and J by 3 bases, with 14 bases between them. The CDR3 covers 14 residues. Per the germline V gene, CDR1 is MNHEY and CDR2 is SVGAGI. The DNA for the CDR3 is TGTGCCAGCAGTCTGTCCAGGGCGATCTACGAGCAGTACTTC. Its protein product is CASSLSRAIYEQYF.

The rearrangement uses TRBV2 and TRBJ2-5, with 7 bases aligning to TRBD1. Trimming took 7 bases from V and 1 from J; bases not matched to a gene: 9. Germline lookup yields CDR1 SNHLY and CDR2 FYNNEI. This CDR3 has 15 residues. CDR3 residues: CASTKGRGFQETQYF. The CDR3 DNA reads TGTGCCAGCACCAAGGGCAGGGGGTTCCAAGAGACCCAGTACTTC.

This clone turned up a few times. V is TRBV3-1 (or the pseudogene TRBV3-2) and J is TRBJ2-4; TRBD2 matches 13 bases. The CDR3 totals 17 residues. V shed 4 bases and J 5 bases; nucleotides not matched to a gene: 8. Germline CDR1 reads LGHDT; CDR2 reads YNNKEL (reference sequence). As DNA, the CDR3 is TGTGCCAGCAGCCGAACTAGCGGGGGGGCCAGCCAAAACATTCAGTACTTC. This codes for CASSRTSGGASQNIQYF.

The genes are TRBV15 and TRBJ2-1, with 8 bases fitting TRBD2. V trimming: 1 base; J trimming: 4 bases; junction bases outside the gene matches: 6. The CDR3 contains 16 residues. Germline-derived CDR1 and CDR2 are LNHNV and YYDKDF (reference sequence). CDR3 residues: CATSRGSGGPYNEQFF. Here the CDR3 DNA reads TGTGCCACCAGCAGAGGAAGCGGGGGCCCATACAATGAGCAGTTCTTC.

This clone was detected only once. This chain joins TRBV27 and TRBJ2-7, with D perhaps matching TRBD2 (7 bases). CDR3 length equals 14 residues. Looked up from germline, CDR1 is MNHEY and CDR2 is SMNVEV (reference sequence). Trimming removed 3 bases from V and 7 bases from J, with 16 bases in between. This CDR3 reads CASSFNGGGGEQYF. DNA for the CDR3: TGTGCCAGCAGTTTTAACGGAGGGGGGGGAGAGCAGTACTTC.

In its sample, this clone was seen a few times. V usage is TRBV25-1 and J usage is TRBJ2-7, with 7 positions matching TRBD2. Germline V lookup: CDR1 MGHDK, CDR2 SYGVNS. The junction had 6 bases not matched to a gene; V was cut back by 8 bases and J by 5 bases. The CDR3 spans 12 residues. CDR3 region: CASARREDEQYF. Here the CDR3 DNA reads TGTGCCAGCGCCCGACGGGAGGACGAGCAGTACTTC.

The chain is built from TRBV5-4 and TRBJ2-7, with 8 bases lining up with TRBD1. Per the germline V gene, CDR1 is SGHNT and CDR2 is YYREEE (reference sequence). CDR3 length equals 13 residues. The V gene end was trimmed by 1 base and the J gene end by 6 bases; junction bases not matched to a gene: 3. CDR3 region: CASSLQGATEQYF. CDR3 in DNA: TGTGCCAGCAGCTTGCAGGGGGCGACCGAGCAGTACTTC.

Here the CDR3 DNA reads TGTGCCACCAATACAGGGGATCGGGGAAAACTGTTTTTT. This codes for CATNTGDRGKLFF. The chain recombines TRBV12-3 or TRBV12-4 with TRBJ1-4; TRBD1 agrees at 7 bases. This CDR3 comprises 13 residues. V lost 10 bases, J lost 10 bases, and 12 bases stayed unmatched.

The rearrangement uses TRBV5-1 and TRBJ2-5; 10 bases align to TRBD1. The germline V gene has CDR1 SGHRS and CDR2 YFSETQ. The CDR3 is 14 amino acids. V shed 4 bases, J shed 2 bases, and the junction held 2 bases outside the gene matches. The CDR3 bases are TGCGCCAGCAGCACGGGACAGGGGCAAGAGACCCAGTACTTC. Translation gives CASSTGQGQETQYF.

The rearrangement joins TRBV27 to TRBJ1-3, with D perhaps TRBD1 (5 bases). Germline V gives CDR1 MNHEY, CDR2 SMNVEV (reference sequence). Between the trimmed V and J ends, which lost 5 bases and 3 bases, there was a span of 17 bases. The CDR3 totals 16 residues. CDR3 in DNA: TGTGCCAGCAGTCTTCGGGGGGGGTGGTATGGAAACACCATATATTTT. Translation: CASSLRGGWYGNTIYF.

This chain joins TRBV6-5 and TRBJ2-3; 7 bases are shared with TRBD1. This CDR3 spans 13 amino acids. Germline CDR1 MNHEY, CDR2 SVGAGI. Losses at the gene ends were 11 bases for V and 0 bases for J; bases not matched to a gene: 5. The CDR3 sequence is CAGRTGSTDTQYF. DNA of the CDR3: TGTGCCGGACGGACAGGAAGCACAGATACGCAGTATTTT.

For this clone: The sample carries other DNA sequences with the same CDR3. The chain couples TRBV19 to TRBJ1-5; tentative D call: TRBD1 (5 bases). The V gene's germline CDR1 is LNHDA and CDR2 SQIVND (reference sequence). V dropped 7 bases and J dropped 2 bases, with 12 bases sitting between them. CDR3 length: 14 amino acids. CDR3 nucleotide sequence: TGTGCCAGTACCCAGGGAGGAGGCAATCAGCCCCAGCATTTT. It yields the protein CASTQGGGNQPQHF.

V is TRBV5-6 and J is TRBJ1-2; a weak D match, TRBD1 (6 bases). The CDR3 runs to 14 residues. Trimming shortened V by 1 base and J by 8 bases, and 15 bases separated the two germline ends. Germline loops: CDR1 SGHDT, CDR2 YYEEEE. Here the CDR3 DNA reads TGTGCCAGCAGCTTGTGGGGCATCGGGACAGGCTACACCTTC. Its translation: CASSLWGIGTGYTF.

This sequence joins TRBV3-1 (or the pseudogene TRBV3-2) and TRBJ2-3; TRBD1 might be the D (5 bases). The CDR3 contains 13 residues. In germline, CDR1 is LGHDT, CDR2 YNNKEL (reference sequence). Trimming took 8 bases from V and 3 from J, leaving 12 bases between them. This CDR3 is CASRNQGTDTQYF. The CDR3 bases are TGTGCCAGCCGAAATCAGGGTACAGATACGCAGTATTTT.

The chain has TRBV6-5 and TRBJ1-1, with TRBD1 as a possible D gene (5 bases). Germline V gene data show CDR1 as MNHEY and CDR2 as SVGAGI. Trimming pared 7 bases from V and 10 bases from J, leaving 13 bases between. The CDR3 runs to 11 residues. CDR3 region: CASTSVRGAFF. In DNA form, the CDR3 reads TGTGCCAGCACGTCCGTTAGGGGAGCTTTCTTT.

V usage is TRBV5-1 and J usage is TRBJ1-1; D is possibly TRBD1 (5 bases). There are 13 residues in the CDR3. V was shortened by 0 bases and J by 6 bases, with 9 bases between the two germline ends. Germline V gene sequence: CDR1 SGHRS, CDR2 YFSETQ. CDR3 protein: CASSLVGGAEAFF. CDR3 in DNA: TGCGCCAGCAGCTTGGTGGGGGGAGCTGAAGCTTTCTTT.

The chain joins TRBV5-4 to TRBJ1-2; tentatively, D is TRBD1 (6 bases). Germline V gene data show CDR1 as SGHNT and CDR2 as YYREEE (reference sequence). The V end was cut by 2 bases, the J end by 4 bases, with 9 bases between. This CDR3 spans 13 amino acids. The CDR3 nucleotides read TGTGCCAGCAGCTTCGAAGGGGGCTATGGCTACACCTTC. Amino acid sequence: CASSFEGGYGYTF. Together with reference TRBV5-4 and TRBJ1-2, the CDR3 gives the full variable domain: ETGVTQSPTHLIKTRGQQVTLRCSSQSGHNTVSWYQQALGQGPQFIFQYYREEENGRGNFPPRFSGLQFPNYSSELNVNALELDDSALYLCASSFEGGYGYTFGSGTRLTVV.